This TCR beta chain was sequenced in a study of cytomegalovirus exposure and HLA in healthy donors. As for the study in general: Around 85 million unique TCR sequences came from HLA-typed donors in an early release.

About this clone itself: The antigen remains undetermined.

V was pared by 1 base and J by 1 base, with 9 bases between. Germline CDR1 and CDR2: SGHRS and YFSETQ. This CDR3 comprises 14 residues. Study findings and constraints: Most TCR beta V segments were productive about 87% or about 30% of the time in an earlier analysis. Donors belonging to an Asian-associated ancestry cluster reportedly showed fewer N-insertions in productive TCRs than the 666-donor mean, according to what a later analysis found.

Likely unrecorded immune exposures existed in these nominally healthy donors. 60 Vbeta and 13 Jbeta primers were used in PCR. Produced via immunoSEQ multiplex PCR; TCRdb's table is partial and in-frame only. The sample includes over 150,000 clones, about 70% seen only once; the top ten take 3.5% to 5.5%. The clonotype comes from a young woman in good health and CMV-seropositive. The chain combines TRBV5-1 with TRBJ2-7; D unclear. The sample comprised PBMCs. CDR3 in amino acids: CASSLTAPSYEQYF. The CDR3, as DNA: TGCGCCAGCAGCTTGACAGCCCCATCCTACGAGCAGTACTTC.